The present T cell receptor beta chain was sequenced within a study of human thymus T cells. Overall study findings and caveats: What appeared biased in thymic and blood repertoires was the usage of V and J genes. Related research found strongly overlapping thymic repertoires in unrelated individuals.

Details on this clone: The antigen is not known.

Thymus was obtained from resections taken during corrective heart surgery. Donation came from healthy Finnish infants having corrective surgery for congenital heart defects. Trimming at V came to 5 bases and at J to 2 bases, leaving 11 bases not matched to a gene. This CDR3 contains 16 residues. Germline CDR1 SEHNR, CDR2 FQNEAQ (reference sequence). Method: immunoSEQ multiplex PCR; TCRdb's copy keeps in-frame clones and lacks some. The sample lists 75,000 to 90,000 clones; around 96% were seen once. Sample: thymus tissue. This sequence was found in a boy in the first two years of life with a congenital heart defect but otherwise immunologically healthy. The rearrangement uses TRBV7-9 and TRBJ2-7; 8 bases agree with TRBD1. CDR3 loop: CASSQPRTGKPYEQYF. The CDR3 nucleotides read TGTGCCAGCAGCCAACCCAGGACAGGGAAGCCCTACGAGCAGTACTTC.